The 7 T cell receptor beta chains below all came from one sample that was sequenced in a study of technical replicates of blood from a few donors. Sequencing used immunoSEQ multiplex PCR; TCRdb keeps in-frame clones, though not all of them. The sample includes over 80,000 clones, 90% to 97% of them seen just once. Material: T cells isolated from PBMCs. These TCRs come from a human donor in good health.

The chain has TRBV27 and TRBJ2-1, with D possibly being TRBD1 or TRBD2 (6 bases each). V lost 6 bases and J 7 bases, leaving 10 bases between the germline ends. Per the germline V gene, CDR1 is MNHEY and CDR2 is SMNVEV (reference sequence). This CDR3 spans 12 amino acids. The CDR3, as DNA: TGTGCCAGCAGGTTAGGGGGGAATGAGCAGTTCTTC. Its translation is CASRLGGNEQFF.

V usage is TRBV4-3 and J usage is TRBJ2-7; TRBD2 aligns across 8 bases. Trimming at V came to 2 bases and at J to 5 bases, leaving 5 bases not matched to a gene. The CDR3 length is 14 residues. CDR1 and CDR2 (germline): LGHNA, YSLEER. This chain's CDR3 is CASSQSGSFHEQYF. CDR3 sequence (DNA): TGCGCCAGCAGCCAAAGCGGGAGCTTCCACGAGCAGTACTTC.

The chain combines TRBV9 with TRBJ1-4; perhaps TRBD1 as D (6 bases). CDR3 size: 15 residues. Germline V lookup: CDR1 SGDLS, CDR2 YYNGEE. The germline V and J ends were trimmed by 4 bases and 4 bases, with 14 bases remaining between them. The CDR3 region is CASSFQQGNNEKLFF. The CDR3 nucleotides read TGTGCCAGCAGCTTCCAACAGGGAAATAATGAAAAACTGTTTTTT. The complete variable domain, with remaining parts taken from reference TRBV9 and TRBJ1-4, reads DSGVTQTPKHLITATGQRVTLRCSPRSGDLSVYWYQQSLDQGLQFLIQYYNGEERAKGNILERFSAQQFPDLHSELNLSSLELGDSALYFCASSFQQGNNEKLFFGSGTQLSVL.

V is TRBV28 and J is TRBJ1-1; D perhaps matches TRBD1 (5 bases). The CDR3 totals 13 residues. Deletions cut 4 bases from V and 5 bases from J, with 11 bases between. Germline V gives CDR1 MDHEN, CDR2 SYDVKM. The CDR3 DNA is TGTGCCAGCAGTTGGACAATGGGGACTGAAGCTTTCTTT. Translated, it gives CASSWTMGTEAFF.

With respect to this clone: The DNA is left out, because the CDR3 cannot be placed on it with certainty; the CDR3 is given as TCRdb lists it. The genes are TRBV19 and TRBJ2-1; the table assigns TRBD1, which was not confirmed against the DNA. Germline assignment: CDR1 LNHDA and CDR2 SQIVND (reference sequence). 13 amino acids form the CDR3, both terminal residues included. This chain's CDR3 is CASSILADNEQFF.

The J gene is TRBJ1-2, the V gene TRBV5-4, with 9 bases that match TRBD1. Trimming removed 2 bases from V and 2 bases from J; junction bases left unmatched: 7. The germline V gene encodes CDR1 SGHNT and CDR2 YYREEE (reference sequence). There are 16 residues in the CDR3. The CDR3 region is CASSFTSGTGNYGYTF. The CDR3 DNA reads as TGTGCCAGCAGCTTTACCTCCGGGACAGGGAACTATGGCTACACCTTC.

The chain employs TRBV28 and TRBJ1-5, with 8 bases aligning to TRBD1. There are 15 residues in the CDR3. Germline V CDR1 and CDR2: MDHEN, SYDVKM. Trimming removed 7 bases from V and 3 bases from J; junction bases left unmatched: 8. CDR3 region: CASKESDRDNQPQHF. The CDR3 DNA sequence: TGTGCCAGCAAAGAATCGGACAGGGACAATCAGCCCCAGCATTTT. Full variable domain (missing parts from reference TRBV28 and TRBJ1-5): DVKVTQSSRYLVKRTGEKVFLECVQDMDHENMFWYRQDPGLGLRLIYFSYDVKMKEKGDIPEGYSVSREKKERFSLILESASTNQTSMYLCASKESDRDNQPQHFGDGTRLSIL.